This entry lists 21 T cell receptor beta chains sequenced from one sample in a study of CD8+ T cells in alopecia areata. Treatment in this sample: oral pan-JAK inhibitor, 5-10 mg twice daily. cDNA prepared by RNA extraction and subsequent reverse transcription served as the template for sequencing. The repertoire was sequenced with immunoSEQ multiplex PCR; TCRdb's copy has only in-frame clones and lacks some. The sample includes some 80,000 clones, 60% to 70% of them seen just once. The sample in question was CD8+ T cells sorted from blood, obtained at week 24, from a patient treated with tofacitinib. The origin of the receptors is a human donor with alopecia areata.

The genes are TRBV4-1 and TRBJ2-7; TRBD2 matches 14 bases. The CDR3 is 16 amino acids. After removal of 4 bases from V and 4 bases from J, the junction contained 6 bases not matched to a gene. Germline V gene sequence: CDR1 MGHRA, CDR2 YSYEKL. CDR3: CASSPKTSGGAYEQYF. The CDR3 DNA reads TGCGCCAGCAGCCCGAAGACTAGCGGGGGGGCTTACGAGCAGTACTTC.

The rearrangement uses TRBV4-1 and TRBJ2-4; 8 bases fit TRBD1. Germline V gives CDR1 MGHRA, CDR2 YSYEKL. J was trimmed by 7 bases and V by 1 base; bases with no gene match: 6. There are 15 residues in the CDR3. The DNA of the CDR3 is TGCGCCAGCAGCCAAGTTACAGGGGGTTGGAACATTCAGTACTTC. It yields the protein CASSQVTGGWNIQYF.

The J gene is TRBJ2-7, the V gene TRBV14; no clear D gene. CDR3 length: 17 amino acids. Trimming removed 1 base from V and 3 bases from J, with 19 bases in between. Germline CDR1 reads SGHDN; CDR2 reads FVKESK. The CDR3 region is CASSQGSESAHYYEQYF. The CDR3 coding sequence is TGTGCCAGCAGCCAAGGGTCAGAATCGGCCCATTACTACGAGCAGTACTTC.

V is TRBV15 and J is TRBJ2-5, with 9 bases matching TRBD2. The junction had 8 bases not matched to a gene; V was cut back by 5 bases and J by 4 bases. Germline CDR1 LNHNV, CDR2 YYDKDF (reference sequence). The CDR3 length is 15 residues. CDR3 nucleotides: TGTGCCACCAGCCCCACGGGACTAGCCTTAGAGACCCAGTACTTC. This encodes CATSPTGLALETQYF.

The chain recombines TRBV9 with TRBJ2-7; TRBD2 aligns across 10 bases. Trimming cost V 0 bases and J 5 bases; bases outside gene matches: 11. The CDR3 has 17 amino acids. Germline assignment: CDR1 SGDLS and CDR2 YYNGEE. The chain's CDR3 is CASSVAASGGYLDEQYF. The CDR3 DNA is TGTGCCAGCAGCGTAGCGGCTAGCGGGGGATATCTGGACGAGCAGTACTTC.

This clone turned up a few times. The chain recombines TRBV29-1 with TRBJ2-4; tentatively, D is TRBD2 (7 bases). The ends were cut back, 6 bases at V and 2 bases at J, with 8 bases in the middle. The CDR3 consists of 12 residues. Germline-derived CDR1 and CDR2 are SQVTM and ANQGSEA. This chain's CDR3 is CSVGGPKNIQYF. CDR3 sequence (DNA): TGCAGCGTGGGGGGGCCCAAAAACATTCAGTACTTC.

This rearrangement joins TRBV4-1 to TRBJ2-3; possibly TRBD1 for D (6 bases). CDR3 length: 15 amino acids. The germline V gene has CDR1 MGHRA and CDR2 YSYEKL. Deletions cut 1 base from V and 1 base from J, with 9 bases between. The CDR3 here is CASSQGQERTDTQYF. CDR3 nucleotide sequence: TGCGCCAGCAGCCAAGGACAGGAGCGCACAGATACGCAGTATTTT.

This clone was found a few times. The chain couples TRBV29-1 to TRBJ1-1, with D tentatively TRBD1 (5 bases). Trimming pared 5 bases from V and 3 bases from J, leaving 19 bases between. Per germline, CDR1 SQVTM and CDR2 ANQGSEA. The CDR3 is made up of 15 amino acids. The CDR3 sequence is CSVKHDGGTDTEAFF. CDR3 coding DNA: TGCAGCGTTAAACACGACGGGGGGACGGACACTGAAGCTTTCTTT.

CDR3 coding DNA: TGTGCCAGCAGTCGGCCGGGACTAGCAAACGAGCAGTACTTC. This gives the protein CASSRPGLANEQYF. This chain connects TRBV27 to TRBJ2-7, with TRBD2 matching over 9 bases. With 5 bases clipped from V and 5 bases from J, the junction kept 7 bases outside the gene matches. CDR3 length: 14 amino acids. Germline V lookup: CDR1 MNHEY, CDR2 SMNVEV (reference sequence).

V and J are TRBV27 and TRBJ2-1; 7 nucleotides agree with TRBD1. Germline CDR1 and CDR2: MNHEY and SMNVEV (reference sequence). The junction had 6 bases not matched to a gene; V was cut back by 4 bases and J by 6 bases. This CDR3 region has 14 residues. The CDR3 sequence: CASSSGTVTNEQFF. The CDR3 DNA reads TGTGCCAGCAGTTCCGGGACAGTTACCAATGAGCAGTTCTTC.

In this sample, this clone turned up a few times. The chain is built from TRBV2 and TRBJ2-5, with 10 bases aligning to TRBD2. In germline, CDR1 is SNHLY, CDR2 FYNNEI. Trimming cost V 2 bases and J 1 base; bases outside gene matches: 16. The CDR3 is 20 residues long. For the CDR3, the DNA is TGTGCCAGCAGTGAACGAGGTCGAATAGCGGGGGGCCAAACCCAAGAGACCCAGTACTTC. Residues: CASSERGRIAGGQTQETQYF.

CDR3 loop: CASSERRQGNNEKLFF. The CDR3 bases are TGTGCCAGCAGCGAAAGAAGGCAGGGGAATAATGAAAAACTGTTTTTT. The genes are TRBV7-2 and TRBJ1-4, with a weak D call TRBD1 (6 bases). Per germline, CDR1 SGHTA and CDR2 FQGNSA. The CDR3 contains 16 residues. Trimming removed 5 bases from V and 4 bases from J, with 17 bases in between.

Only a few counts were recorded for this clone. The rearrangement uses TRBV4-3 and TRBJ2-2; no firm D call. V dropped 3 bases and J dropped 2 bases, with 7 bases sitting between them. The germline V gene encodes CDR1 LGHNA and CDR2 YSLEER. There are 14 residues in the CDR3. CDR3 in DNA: TGCGCCAGCAGCCAGGGAACTAACACCGGGGAGCTGTTTTTT. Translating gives CASSQGTNTGELFF.

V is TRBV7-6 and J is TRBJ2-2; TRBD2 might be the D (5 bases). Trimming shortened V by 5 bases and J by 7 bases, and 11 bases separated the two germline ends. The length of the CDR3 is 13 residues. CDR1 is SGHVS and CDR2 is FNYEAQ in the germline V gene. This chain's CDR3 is CASSPTSDGELFF. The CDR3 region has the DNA TGTGCCAGCAGCCCAACTAGTGACGGGGAGCTGTTTTTT.

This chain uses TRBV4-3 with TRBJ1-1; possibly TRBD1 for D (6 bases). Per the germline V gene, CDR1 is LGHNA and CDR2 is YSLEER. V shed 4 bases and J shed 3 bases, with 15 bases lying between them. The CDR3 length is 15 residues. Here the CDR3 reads CASSLPEGGDTEAFF. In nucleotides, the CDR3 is TGCGCCAGCAGCCTTCCCGAGGGGGGAGACACTGAAGCTTTCTTT.

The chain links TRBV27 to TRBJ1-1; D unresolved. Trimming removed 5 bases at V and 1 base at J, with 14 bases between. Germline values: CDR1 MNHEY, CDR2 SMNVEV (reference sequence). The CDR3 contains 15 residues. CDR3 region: CASSMRWAPNTEAFF. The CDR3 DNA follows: TGTGCCAGCAGTATGAGGTGGGCCCCGAACACTGAAGCTTTCTTT.

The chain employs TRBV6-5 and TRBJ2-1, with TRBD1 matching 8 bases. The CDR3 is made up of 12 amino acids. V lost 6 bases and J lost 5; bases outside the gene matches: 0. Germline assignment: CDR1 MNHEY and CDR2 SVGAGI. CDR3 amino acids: CASRQGDNEQFF. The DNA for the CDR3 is TGTGCCAGCAGACAGGGGGACAATGAGCAGTTCTTC.

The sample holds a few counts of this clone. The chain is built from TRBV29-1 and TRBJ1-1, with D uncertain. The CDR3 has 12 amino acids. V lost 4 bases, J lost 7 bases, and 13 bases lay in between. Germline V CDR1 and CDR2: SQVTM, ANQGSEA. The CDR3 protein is CSVVLGEGEAFF. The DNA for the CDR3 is TGCAGCGTTGTCCTGGGCGAGGGTGAAGCTTTCTTT.

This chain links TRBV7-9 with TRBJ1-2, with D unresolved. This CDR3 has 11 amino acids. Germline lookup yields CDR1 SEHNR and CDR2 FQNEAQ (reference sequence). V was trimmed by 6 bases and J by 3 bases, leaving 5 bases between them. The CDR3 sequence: CASSIDYGYTF. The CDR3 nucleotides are TGTGCCAGCAGTATAGACTATGGCTACACCTTC.

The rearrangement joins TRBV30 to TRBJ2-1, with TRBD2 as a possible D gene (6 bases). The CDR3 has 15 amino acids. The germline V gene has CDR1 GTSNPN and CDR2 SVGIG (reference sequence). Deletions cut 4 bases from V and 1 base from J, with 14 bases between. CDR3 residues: CAWMRDGISYNEQFF. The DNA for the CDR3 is TGTGCCTGGATGCGGGACGGTATATCCTACAATGAGCAGTTCTTC.

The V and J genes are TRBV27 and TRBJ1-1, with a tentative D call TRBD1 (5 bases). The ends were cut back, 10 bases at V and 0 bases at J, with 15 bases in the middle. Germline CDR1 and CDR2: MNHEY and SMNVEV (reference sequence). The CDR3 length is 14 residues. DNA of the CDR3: TGTGCCACCTATGGGGCAGGCCTGAACACTGAAGCTTTCTTT. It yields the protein CATYGAGLNTEAFF.